A selection of T cell receptor beta chains follows, all from one sample in a study of blood T cell repertoires in COVID-19. The data were produced by immunoSEQ multiplex PCR, yet TCRdb's version contains in-frame clones alone and is incomplete. The table lists 30,000 to 35,000 clones, around 85% of them singletons. Input material: peripheral blood. The receptors derive from a man between 70 and 80 years old with COVID-19, enrolled during active disease. CDR3s include the opening cysteine and the closing phenylalanine or tryptophan. D genes are given only for firm matches. A clone size is listed for some rows: how often the clone was seen (once, few, many), or a class if it is expanded.

abundance	v_gene	d_gene	j_gene	CDR3nt	CDR3aa
.	TRBV20-1	.	TRBJ1-5	TGCAGTGCTAGTCCCGGGCAGGGTCAGCCCCAGCATTTT	CSASPGQGQPQHF
.	TRBV24-1	.	TRBJ2-3	TGTGCCACCAGTGATTTCCGGGATGGAACAGATACGCAGTATTTT	CATSDFRDGTDTQYF
.	TRBV29-1	.	TRBJ2-5	TGCAGCTCGAGGGGGGGCATGAGTGGTGTTAAAGAGACCCAGTACTTC	CSSRGGMSGVKETQYF
.	TRBV11-2	.	TRBJ1-5	TGTGCCAGCAGCGTACAGGGTGGTCAGCCCCAGCATTTT	CASSVQGGQPQHF
.	TRBV7-2	TRBD1	TRBJ1-2	TGTGCCAGCAGCCATGGACAGGGGTATGGCTACACCTTC	CASSHGQGYGYTF
medium-sized	TRBV7-9	.	TRBJ2-7	TGTGCCAGCAGTCTTAACCGGGACACCTCCTACGAGCAGTACTTC	CASSLNRDTSYEQYF
.	TRBV3-1/TRBV3-2	.	TRBJ2-7	TGTGCCAGCAGCCAAGTAGTCGGCGGGTACGAGCAGTACTTC	CASSQVVGGYEQYF
.	TRBV5-1	TRBD1	TRBJ1-2	TGCGCCAGCAGCTTGAGTAATCGACAGGGTCAAGGCTACACCTTC	CASSLSNRQGQGYTF
medium-sized	TRBV5-1	.	TRBJ1-3	TGCGCCAGCAGCTTGGCGGGGTATGGAAACACCATATATTTT	CASSLAGYGNTIYF
.	TRBV24-1	.	TRBJ2-2	TGTGCCACCAGTGAGGAGTGGAACACCGGGGAGCTGTTTTTT	CATSEEWNTGELFF